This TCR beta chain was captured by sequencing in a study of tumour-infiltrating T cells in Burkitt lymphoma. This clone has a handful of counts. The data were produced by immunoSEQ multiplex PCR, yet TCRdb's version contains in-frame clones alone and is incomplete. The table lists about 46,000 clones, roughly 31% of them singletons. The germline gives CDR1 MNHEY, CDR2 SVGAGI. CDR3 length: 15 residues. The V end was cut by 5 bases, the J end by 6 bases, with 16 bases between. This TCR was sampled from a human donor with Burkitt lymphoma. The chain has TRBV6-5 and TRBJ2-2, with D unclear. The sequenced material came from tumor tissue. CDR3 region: CASSAFSFFAGELFF. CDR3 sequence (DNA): TGTGCCAGCAGTGCTTTTAGCTTTTTCGCCGGGGAGCTGTTTTTT.